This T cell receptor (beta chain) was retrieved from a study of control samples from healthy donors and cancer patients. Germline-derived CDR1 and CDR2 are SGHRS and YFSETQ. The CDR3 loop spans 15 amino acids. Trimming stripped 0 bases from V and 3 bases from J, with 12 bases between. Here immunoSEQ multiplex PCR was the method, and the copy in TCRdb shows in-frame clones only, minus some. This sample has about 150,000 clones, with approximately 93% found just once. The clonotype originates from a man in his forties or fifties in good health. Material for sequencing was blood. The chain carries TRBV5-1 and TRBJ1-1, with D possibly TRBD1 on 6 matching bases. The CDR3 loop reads CASSLVGGHDTEAFF. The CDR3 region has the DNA TGCGCCAGCAGCTTGGTAGGGGGGCATGACACTGAAGCTTTCTTT.